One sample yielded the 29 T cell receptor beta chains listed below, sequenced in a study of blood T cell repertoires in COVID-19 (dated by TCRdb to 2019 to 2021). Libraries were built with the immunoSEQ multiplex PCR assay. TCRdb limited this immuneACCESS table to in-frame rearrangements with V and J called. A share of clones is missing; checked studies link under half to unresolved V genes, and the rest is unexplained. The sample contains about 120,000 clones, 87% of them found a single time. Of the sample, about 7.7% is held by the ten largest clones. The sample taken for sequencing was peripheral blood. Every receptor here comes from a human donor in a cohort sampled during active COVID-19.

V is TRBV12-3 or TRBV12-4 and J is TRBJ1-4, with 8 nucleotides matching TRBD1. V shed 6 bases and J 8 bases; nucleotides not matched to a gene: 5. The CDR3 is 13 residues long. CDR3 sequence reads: CASSRQGNEKLFF. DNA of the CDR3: TGTGCCAGCAGCCGACAGGGGAACGAAAAACTGTTTTTT.

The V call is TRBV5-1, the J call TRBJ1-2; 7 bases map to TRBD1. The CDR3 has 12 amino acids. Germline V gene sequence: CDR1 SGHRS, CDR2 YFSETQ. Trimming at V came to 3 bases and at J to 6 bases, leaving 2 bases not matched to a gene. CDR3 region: CASSSQGDGYTF. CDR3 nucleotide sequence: TGCGCCAGCAGCTCTCAGGGGGATGGCTACACCTTC.

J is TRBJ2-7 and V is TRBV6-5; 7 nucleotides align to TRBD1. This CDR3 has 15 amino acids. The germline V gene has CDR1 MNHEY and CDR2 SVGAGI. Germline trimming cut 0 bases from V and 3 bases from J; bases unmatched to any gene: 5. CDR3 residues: CASSYSTGNYYEQYF. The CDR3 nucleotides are TGTGCCAGCAGTTACTCGACAGGGAATTACTACGAGCAGTACTTC.

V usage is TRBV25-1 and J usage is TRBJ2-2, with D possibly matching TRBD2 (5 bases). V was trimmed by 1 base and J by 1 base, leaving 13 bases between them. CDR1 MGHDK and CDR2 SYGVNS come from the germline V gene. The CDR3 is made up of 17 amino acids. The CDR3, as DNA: TGTGCCAGCAGTGAATCTTTAGGAGGAGGGAACACCGGGGAGCTGTTTTTT. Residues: CASSESLGGGNTGELFF.

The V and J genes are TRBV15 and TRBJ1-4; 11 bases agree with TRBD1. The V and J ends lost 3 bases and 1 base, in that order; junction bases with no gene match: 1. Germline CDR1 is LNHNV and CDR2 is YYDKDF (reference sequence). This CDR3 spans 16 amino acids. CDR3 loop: CATSRDRGRTNEKLFF. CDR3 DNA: TGTGCCACCAGCAGGGACAGGGGGCGAACTAATGAAAAACTGTTTTTT.

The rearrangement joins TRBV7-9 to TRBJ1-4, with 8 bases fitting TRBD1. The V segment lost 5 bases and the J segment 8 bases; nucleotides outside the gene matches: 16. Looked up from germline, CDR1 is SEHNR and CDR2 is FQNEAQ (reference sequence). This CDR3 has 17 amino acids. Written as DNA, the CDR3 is TGTGCCAGCAGCCTCAGACAGGGGAGGTCTATACAGGAAAAACTGTTTTTT. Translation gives CASSLRQGRSIQEKLFF.

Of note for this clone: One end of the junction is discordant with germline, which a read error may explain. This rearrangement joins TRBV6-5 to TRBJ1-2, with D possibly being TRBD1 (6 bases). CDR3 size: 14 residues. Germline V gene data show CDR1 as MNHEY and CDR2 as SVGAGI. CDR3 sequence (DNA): TGTGTCAGCACCCAGACCACAGGGCTGCATGGCTACACCTTC. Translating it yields CVSTQTTGLHGYTF.

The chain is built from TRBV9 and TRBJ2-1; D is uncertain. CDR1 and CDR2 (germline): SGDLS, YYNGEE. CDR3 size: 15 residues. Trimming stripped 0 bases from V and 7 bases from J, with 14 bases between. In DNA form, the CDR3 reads TGTGCCAGCAGCGTAGTTTCCAGGCTGGGTAATGAGCAGTTCTTC. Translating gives CASSVVSRLGNEQFF.

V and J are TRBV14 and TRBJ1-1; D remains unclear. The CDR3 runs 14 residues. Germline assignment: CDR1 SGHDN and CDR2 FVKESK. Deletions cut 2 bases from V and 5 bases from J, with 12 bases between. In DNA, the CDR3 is TGTGCCAGCAGCCAAACTCCGACGGGGACTGAAGCTTTCTTT. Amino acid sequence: CASSQTPTGTEAFF.

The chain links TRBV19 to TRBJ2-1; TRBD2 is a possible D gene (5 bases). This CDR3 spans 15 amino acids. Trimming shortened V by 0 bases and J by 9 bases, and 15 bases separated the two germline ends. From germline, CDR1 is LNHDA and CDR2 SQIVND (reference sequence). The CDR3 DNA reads TGTGCCAGTAGTATAGAGGTCCGGGGTTCGGCTGAGCAGTTCTTC. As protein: CASSIEVRGSAEQFF.

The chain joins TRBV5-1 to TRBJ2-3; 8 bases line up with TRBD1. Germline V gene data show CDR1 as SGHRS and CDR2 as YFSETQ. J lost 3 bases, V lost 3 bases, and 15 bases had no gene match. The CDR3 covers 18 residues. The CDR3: CASSSQTSTGDGTDTQYF. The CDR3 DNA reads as TGCGCCAGCAGCTCCCAGACCTCGACAGGGGATGGGACAGATACGCAGTATTTT.

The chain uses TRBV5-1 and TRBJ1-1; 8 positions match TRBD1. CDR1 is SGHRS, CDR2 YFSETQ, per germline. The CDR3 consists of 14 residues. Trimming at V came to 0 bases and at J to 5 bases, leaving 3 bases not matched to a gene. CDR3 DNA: TGCGCCAGCAGCTTGGAAACAGGGGGGACTGAAGCTTTCTTT. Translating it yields CASSLETGGTEAFF.

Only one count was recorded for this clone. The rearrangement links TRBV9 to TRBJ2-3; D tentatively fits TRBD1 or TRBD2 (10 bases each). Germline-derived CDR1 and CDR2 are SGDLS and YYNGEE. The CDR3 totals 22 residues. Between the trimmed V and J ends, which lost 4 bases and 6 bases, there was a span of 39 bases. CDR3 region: CASSFRTWTGGTSGARWDTQYF. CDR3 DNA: TGTGCCAGCAGCTTCCGGACGTGGACAGGGGGAACTAGCGGGGCACGATGGGATACGCAGTATTTT.

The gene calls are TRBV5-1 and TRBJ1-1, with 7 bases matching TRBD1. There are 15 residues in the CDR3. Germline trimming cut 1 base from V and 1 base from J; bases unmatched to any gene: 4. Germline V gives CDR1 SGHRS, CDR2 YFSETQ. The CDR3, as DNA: TGCGCCAGCAGCTTGCACAGGGGCGAGAACACTGAAGCTTTCTTT. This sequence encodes CASSLHRGENTEAFF.

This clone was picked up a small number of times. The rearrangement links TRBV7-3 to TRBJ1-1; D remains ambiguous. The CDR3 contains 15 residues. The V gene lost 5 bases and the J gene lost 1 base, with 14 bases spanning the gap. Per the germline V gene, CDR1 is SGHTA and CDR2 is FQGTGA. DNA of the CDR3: TGTGCCAGCAGCCCCTCCCATCGGGGGAACACTGAAGCTTTCTTT. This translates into CASSPSHRGNTEAFF.

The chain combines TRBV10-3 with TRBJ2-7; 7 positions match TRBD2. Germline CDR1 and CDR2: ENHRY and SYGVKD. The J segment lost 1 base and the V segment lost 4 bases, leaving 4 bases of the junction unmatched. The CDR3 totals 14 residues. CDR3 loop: CAISVVGGSYEQYF. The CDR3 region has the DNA TGTGCCATCAGTGTAGTCGGGGGGTCCTACGAGCAGTACTTC.

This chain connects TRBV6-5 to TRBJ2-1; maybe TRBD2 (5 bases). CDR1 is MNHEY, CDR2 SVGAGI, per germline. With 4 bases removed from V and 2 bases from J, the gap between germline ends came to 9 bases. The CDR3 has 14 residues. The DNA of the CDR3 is TGTGCCAGCAGTTCCGGGAAAACCTACAATGAGCAGTTCTTC. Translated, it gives CASSSGKTYNEQFF.

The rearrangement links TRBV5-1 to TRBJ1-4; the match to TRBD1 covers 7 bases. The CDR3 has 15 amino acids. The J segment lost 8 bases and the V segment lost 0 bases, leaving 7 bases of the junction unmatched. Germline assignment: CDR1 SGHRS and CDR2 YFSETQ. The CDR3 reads CASSLAGQGEEKLFF. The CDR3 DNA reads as TGCGCCAGCAGCTTGGCAGGGCAGGGGGAAGAAAAACTGTTTTTT.

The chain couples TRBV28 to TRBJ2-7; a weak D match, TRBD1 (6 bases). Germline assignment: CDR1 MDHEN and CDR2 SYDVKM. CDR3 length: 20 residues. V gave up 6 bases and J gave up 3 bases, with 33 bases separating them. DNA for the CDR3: TGTGCCAGCAGCCTTACCGCCCCCCGACAGGTCGAGGGACGGGGCTACGAGCAGTACTTC. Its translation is CASSLTAPRQVEGRGYEQYF.

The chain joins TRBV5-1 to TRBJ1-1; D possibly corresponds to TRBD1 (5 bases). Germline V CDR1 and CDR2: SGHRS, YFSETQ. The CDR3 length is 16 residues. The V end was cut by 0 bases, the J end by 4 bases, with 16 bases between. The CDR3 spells CASSLVSGRGSTEAFF. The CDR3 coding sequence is TGCGCCAGCAGCTTGGTGTCGGGTCGGGGGTCCACTGAAGCTTTCTTT.

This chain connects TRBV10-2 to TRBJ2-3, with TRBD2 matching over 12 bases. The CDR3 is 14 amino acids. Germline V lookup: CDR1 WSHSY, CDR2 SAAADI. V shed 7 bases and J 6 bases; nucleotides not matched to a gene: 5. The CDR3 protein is CASTWTSGTDTQYF. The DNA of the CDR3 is TGCGCCAGCACTTGGACTAGCGGGACGGATACGCAGTATTTT.

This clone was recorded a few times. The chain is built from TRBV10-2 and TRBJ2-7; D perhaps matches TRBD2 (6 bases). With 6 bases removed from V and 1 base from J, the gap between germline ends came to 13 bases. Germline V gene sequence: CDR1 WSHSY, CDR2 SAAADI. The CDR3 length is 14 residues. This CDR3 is CASSGTPNSYEQYF. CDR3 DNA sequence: TGCGCCAGCAGCGGGACTCCTAATTCCTACGAGCAGTACTTC.

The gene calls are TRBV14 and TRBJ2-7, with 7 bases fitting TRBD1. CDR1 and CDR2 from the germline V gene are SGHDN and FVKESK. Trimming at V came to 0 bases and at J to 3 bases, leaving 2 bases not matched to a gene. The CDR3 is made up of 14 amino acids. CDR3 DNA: TGTGCCAGCAGCCAAGATTGGGACAGCTACGAGCAGTACTTC. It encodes CASSQDWDSYEQYF.

The CDR3 reads CASSYSRGMIQPQHF. As DNA, the CDR3 is TGTGCCAGCAGTTACTCTAGGGGGATGATTCAGCCCCAGCATTTT. The rearrangement joins TRBV6-5 to TRBJ1-5; TRBD1 might be the D (6 bases). Trimming took off 0 bases at V and 6 bases at J, with 12 bases between the two ends. This CDR3 spans 15 amino acids. The germline V gene encodes CDR1 MNHEY and CDR2 SVGAGI.

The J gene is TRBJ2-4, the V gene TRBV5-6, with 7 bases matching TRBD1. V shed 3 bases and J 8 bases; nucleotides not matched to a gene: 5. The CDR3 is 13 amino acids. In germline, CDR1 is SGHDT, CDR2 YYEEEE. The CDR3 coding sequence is TGTGCCAGCAGCTGGGGACAGTCAGACATTCAGTACTTC. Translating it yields CASSWGQSDIQYF.

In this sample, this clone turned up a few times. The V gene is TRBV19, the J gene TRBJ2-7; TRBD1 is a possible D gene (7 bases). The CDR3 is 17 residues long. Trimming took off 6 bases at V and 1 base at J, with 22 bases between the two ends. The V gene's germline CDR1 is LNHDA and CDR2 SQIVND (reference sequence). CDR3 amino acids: CASSLKAGQTISYEQYF. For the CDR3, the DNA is TGTGCCAGTAGCCTAAAGGCGGGACAGACCATATCCTACGAGCAGTACTTC.

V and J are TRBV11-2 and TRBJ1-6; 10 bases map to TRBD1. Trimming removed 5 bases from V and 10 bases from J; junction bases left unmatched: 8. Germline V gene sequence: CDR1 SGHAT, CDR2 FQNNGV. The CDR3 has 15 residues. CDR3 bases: TGTGCCAGCAGCACGGACAGGGGGTTTGGATCACCCCTCCACTTT. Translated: CASSTDRGFGSPLHF.

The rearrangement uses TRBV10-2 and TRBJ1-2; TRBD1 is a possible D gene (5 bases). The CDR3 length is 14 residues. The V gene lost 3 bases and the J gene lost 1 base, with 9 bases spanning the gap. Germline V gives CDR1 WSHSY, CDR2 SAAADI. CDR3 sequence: CASSEGTINYGYTF. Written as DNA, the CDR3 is TGCGCCAGCAGTGAAGGGACTATTAACTATGGCTACACCTTC.

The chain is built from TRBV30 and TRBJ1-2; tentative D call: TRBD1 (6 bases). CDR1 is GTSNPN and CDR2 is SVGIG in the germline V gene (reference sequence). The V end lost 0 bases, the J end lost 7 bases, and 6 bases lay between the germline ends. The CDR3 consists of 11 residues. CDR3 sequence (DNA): TGTGCCTGGAGTGTAGGGGGTGGCTACACCTTC. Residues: CAWSVGGGYTF.